The 9 T cell receptor beta chains reported below all come from one sample, sequenced in a study of response to subunit inactivated influenza vaccine. TCRdb passed the RT-PCR reads through MiXCR, listing each CDR3 protein once. The repertoire has about 500,000 distinct CDR3 sequences, 15% to 20% of them found once; the top ten carry 3% to 3.5%. Specimen: CD4+ T cells sorted from PBMCs, collected roughly 24 months after vaccination. The receptor source for this set is a man aged 50 to 75 who received an inactivated influenza vaccine.

V is TRBV20-1 and J is TRBJ2-3, with 13 bases aligning to TRBD2. The CDR3 consists of 17 residues. Germline V gives CDR1 DFQATT, CDR2 SNEGSKA (reference sequence). J gave up 2 bases and V 4 bases, and 9 bases lay outside the gene matches. The CDR3 here is CSATLAGGLWATDTQYF. The CDR3 nucleotides read TGCAGTGCTACACTAGCGGGAGGGTTATGGGCCACAGATACGCAGTATTTT.

This clonotype has just a few counts. The genes are TRBV4-3 and TRBJ2-1; unclear D gene. V was pared by 1 base and J by 5 bases, with 6 bases between. Germline V lookup: CDR1 LGHNA, CDR2 YSLEER. This CDR3 comprises 13 residues. As DNA, the CDR3 is TGCGCCAGCAGCCAAGTTAATAACAATGAGCAGTTCTTC. Translating it yields CASSQVNNNEQFF.

This clonotype came up a few times. J is TRBJ1-1 and V is TRBV12-3 or TRBV12-4; 10 bases map to TRBD1. CDR3 length equals 15 residues. After removal of 4 bases from V and 4 bases from J, the junction contained 6 bases not matched to a gene. The CDR3 loop reads CASSSAGTGATEAFF. CDR3 bases: TGTGCCAGCAGTTCCGCCGGGACAGGGGCCACTGAAGCTTTCTTT.

The V gene is TRBV20-1, the J gene TRBJ2-1; 8 bases are a match to TRBD2. Germline lookup yields CDR1 DFQATT and CDR2 SNEGSKA (reference sequence). The V segment lost 6 bases and the J segment 4 bases; nucleotides outside the gene matches: 5. This CDR3 has 13 amino acids. In nucleotides, the CDR3 is TGCAGTGCACAGCAGCGGGGGTACAATGAGCAGTTCTTC. Its protein product is CSAQQRGYNEQFF.

This sequence joins TRBV29-1 and TRBJ2-7; 7 bases map to TRBD2. The CDR3 runs 15 residues. Germline V gene data show CDR1 as SQVTM and CDR2 as ANQGSEA. J lost 4 bases, V lost 0 bases, and 9 bases had no gene match. CDR3 sequence: CSVEEPGTTDYEQYF. The CDR3 nucleotides are TGCAGCGTTGAAGAACCCGGGACTACCGATTACGAGCAGTACTTC.

In its sample, this clonotype was seen many times. The CDR3 DNA reads TGTGCCAGCAGTACCCGGGACAGGGTCACTGAAGCTTTCTTT. Protein: CASSTRDRVTEAFF. V gene TRBV6-1 combines with J gene TRBJ1-1, with 9 bases fitting TRBD1. The CDR3 has 14 amino acids. The V gene end was trimmed by 5 bases and the J gene end by 4 bases; junction bases not matched to a gene: 5. Germline V lookup: CDR1 MNHNS, CDR2 SASEGT.

In nucleotides, the CDR3 is TGTGCCAGCAGCTTGGGGTACCTTCGATCGGGACAATCGAGCTACACCTTC. It codes for CASSLGYLRSGQSSYTF. V gene TRBV5-5 combines with J gene TRBJ1-2, with D maybe TRBD1 (6 bases). Trimming cost V 0 bases and J 9 bases, with 24 bases left between them. Germline V gene lookup returns CDR1 SGHKS and CDR2 YYEKEE (reference sequence). The CDR3 covers 17 residues.

This rearrangement joins TRBV12-3 or TRBV12-4 to TRBJ2-6; no clear D gene. Trimming pared 7 bases from V and 1 base from J, leaving 14 bases between. The CDR3 totals 16 residues. CDR3 DNA: TGTGCCAGCACAATCCTCAGTGTATCTGGGGCCAACGTCCTGACTTTC. This translates into CASTILSVSGANVLTF.

This sequence joins TRBV7-3 and TRBJ2-1, with 13 bases fitting TRBD2. V was pared by 2 bases and J by 8 bases, with 6 bases of the junction left unmatched. CDR1 is SGHTA and CDR2 is FQGTGA in the germline V gene. The CDR3 loop spans 16 amino acids. For the CDR3, the DNA is TGTGCCAGCAGCTTACGGACTAGCGGGAGATCGGATGAGCAGTTCTTC. Translated, it gives CASSLRTSGRSDEQFF.